This T cell receptor (beta chain) is drawn from a study of T cells in Graves' hyperthyroidism and ophthalmopathy. The CDR3 has 18 residues. Germline-derived CDR1 and CDR2 are SGHDN and FVKESK. Trimming cost V 4 bases and J 2 bases; bases outside gene matches: 13. The sample holds a few counts of this clonotype. Template material for amplifying TCR beta CDR3 regions consisted of RNA transcripts. TCR CDR3 underwent first-round RT-PCR with the HTBI primer set. Via MiXCR, TCRdb re-called the multiplex PCR reads, giving one row per CDR3 protein. Of approximately 480,000 distinct CDR3 sequences listed, less than 25% are singletons.

This chain joins TRBV14 and TRBJ2-2, with 7 bases that match TRBD1. What was sequenced was blood. The sequence was collected from a man aged 18 to 30 with Graves' hyperthyroidism. This chain's CDR3 is CASSLTRGLHTNTGELFF. As DNA, the CDR3 is TGTGCCAGCAGCCTCACGAGGGGGCTCCACACAAACACCGGGGAGCTGTTTTTT.